This passage covers 17 T cell receptor beta chains from one sample sequenced in a study of shared clonotypes between healthy human individuals. Generated by immunoSEQ multiplex PCR, the TCRdb table keeps only in-frame clones and is missing some. The sample lists about 490,000 clones, around three quarters occurring once. Sequencing used PBMCs. These receptors all stem from a middle-aged woman in good health. Some clones in this sample may be carry-over from other donors' samples.

V is TRBV5-6 and J is TRBJ2-5, with TRBD1 identical over 8 bases. Germline V gives CDR1 SGHDT, CDR2 YYEEEE. V was pared by 7 bases and J by 4 bases, with 3 bases of the junction left unmatched. This CDR3 is 12 amino acids long. The CDR3 loop reads CASARGPETQYF. Written as DNA, the CDR3 is TGTGCCAGCGCCAGGGGGCCAGAGACCCAGTACTTC.

This rearrangement joins TRBV18 to TRBJ2-2; D unresolved. The CDR3 is made up of 13 amino acids. V lost 1 base, J lost 2 bases, and 2 bases lay in between. From germline, CDR1 is KGHSH and CDR2 LQKENI. CDR3 residues: CASSPHNTGELFF. CDR3 DNA sequence: TGTGCCAGCTCACCACACAACACCGGGGAGCTGTTTTTT.

V gene TRBV18 combines with J gene TRBJ2-2; TRBD2 matches at 11 bases. This CDR3 region has 16 residues. CDR1 and CDR2 (germline): KGHSH, LQKENI. The junction had 6 bases not matched to a gene; V was cut back by 5 bases and J by 4 bases. The CDR3 nucleotides are TGTGCCAGCTCAACTCCCGGGACTAGCGGCACCGGGGAGCTGTTTTTT. Protein product: CASSTPGTSGTGELFF.

The J gene is TRBJ2-7, the V gene TRBV29-1; a possible D gene is TRBD2 (5 bases). CDR1 SQVTM and CDR2 ANQGSEA come from the germline V gene. This CDR3 is built from 10 residues. Between the trimmed V and J ends, which lost 5 bases and 6 bases, there was a span of 8 bases. The chain's CDR3 is CSVMEVEQYF. CDR3 sequence (DNA): TGCAGCGTTATGGAGGTCGAGCAGTACTTC.

The chain has TRBV5-5 and TRBJ1-5; D might be TRBD1 (5 bases). The CDR3 length is 15 residues. Germline values: CDR1 SGHKS, CDR2 YYEKEE (reference sequence). V lost 1 base and J lost 9, with 17 bases in between. CDR3 region: CASSLNAGLRGPQHF. The CDR3 DNA reads TGTGCCAGCAGCTTGAACGCAGGACTGAGGGGGCCCCAGCATTTT. Looking up the rest from reference TRBV5-5 and TRBJ1-5 gives the full variable domain: DAGVTQSPTHLIKTRGQQVTLRCSPISGHKSVSWYQQVLGQGPQFIFQYYEKEERGRGNFPDRFSARQFPNYSSELNVNALLLGDSALYLCASSLNAGLRGPQHFGDGTRLSIL.

V and J are TRBV4-1 and TRBJ2-7; D may be TRBD2 (6 bases). Germline values: CDR1 MGHRA, CDR2 YSYEKL. The CDR3 spans 18 residues. Trimming took off 4 bases at V and 3 bases at J, with 25 bases between the two ends. CDR3 DNA sequence: TGCGCCAGCAGCCCGTCCACCTCGCCCGGGAGCTTGGGCTACGAGCAGTACTTC. Amino acid sequence: CASSPSTSPGSLGYEQYF.

The rearrangement joins TRBV19 to TRBJ2-1; TRBD1 aligns across 10 bases. V gave up 5 bases and J gave up 9 bases; unmatched junction bases: 13. This CDR3 is 16 amino acids long. Germline CDR1 and CDR2: LNHDA and SQIVND (reference sequence). For the CDR3, the DNA is TGTGCCAGTAGTGGGCCCGGGACAGGGGTTAGGGGTGAGCAGTTCTTC. Protein sequence: CASSGPGTGVRGEQFF.

The V and J genes are TRBV7-3 and TRBJ2-1; 7 bases are a match to TRBD2. The CDR3 runs 14 residues. The V segment lost 1 base and the J segment 10 bases; nucleotides outside the gene matches: 7. CDR1 and CDR2 (germline): SGHTA, FQGTGA. The CDR3, as DNA: TGTGCCAGCAGCTTAAGACCCGCCGGGGGGGAGCAGTTCTTC. This codes for CASSLRPAGGEQFF.

This clone was found once. The CDR3 loop is CSVVLGAGEQYF. CDR3 in DNA: TGCAGCGTTGTACTAGGAGCGGGCGAGCAGTACTTC. The V call is TRBV29-1, the J call TRBJ2-7; perhaps TRBD2 as D (6 bases). The CDR3 loop spans 12 amino acids. CDR1 and CDR2 from the germline V gene are SQVTM and ANQGSEA. Trimming stripped 4 bases from V and 6 bases from J, with 13 bases between.

The CDR3: CASSLIPAGNLGELFF. The CDR3 DNA reads as TGTGCCAGCAGCTTAATCCCAGCGGGAAATCTCGGGGAGCTGTTTTTT. V usage is TRBV7-8 and J usage is TRBJ2-2; 7 bases are shared with TRBD2. Losses at the gene ends were 2 bases for V and 7 bases for J; bases not matched to a gene: 10. The CDR3 runs 16 residues. From germline, CDR1 is SGHVS and CDR2 FQNEAQ.

Comment on this clone: A single base separates this from a much larger clone, so it may be a read error. The sample contains more than one DNA sequence encoding this CDR3. The chain links TRBV5-1 to TRBJ1-5, with a possible D match to TRBD1 (6 bases). Germline-derived CDR1 and CDR2 are SGHRS and YFSETQ. The germline V and J ends were trimmed by 0 bases and 4 bases, with 8 bases remaining between them. This CDR3 has 14 residues. CDR3 DNA: TGCGCCAGCAGCTTGGAGGGGGGGAATCAGCCCCAGCATTTT. Protein product: CASSLEGGNQPQHF. The complete variable domain, with remaining parts taken from reference TRBV5-1 and TRBJ1-5, reads KAGVTQTPRYLIKTRGQQVTLSCSPISGHRSVSWYQQTPGQGLQFLFEYFSETQRNKGNFPGRFSGRQFSNSRSEMNVSTLELGDSALYLCASSLEGGNQPQHFGDGTRLSIL.

J is TRBJ2-1 and V is TRBV11-3, with 8 bases lining up with TRBD2. Per the germline V gene, CDR1 is SGHNT and CDR2 is YENEEA. J lost 8 bases, V lost 1 base, and 7 bases had no gene match. This CDR3 spans 15 amino acids. The CDR3 is CASSLVSGSIDEQFF. The CDR3 nucleotides are TGTGCCAGCAGCTTAGTCAGCGGGAGTATCGATGAGCAGTTCTTC.

The chain carries TRBV11-2 and TRBJ1-1, with D hard to call. This CDR3 spans 13 amino acids. The ends were cut back, 3 bases at V and 1 base at J, with 6 bases in the middle. The germline CDR1 and CDR2 sequences are SGHAT and FQNNGV. The DNA of the CDR3 is TGTGCCAGCAGCTTGTCCGGGAACACTGAAGCTTTCTTT. Its translation is CASSLSGNTEAFF.

A word on this clone: With only one base between it and a far larger clone, this is likely a read error. This rearrangement joins TRBV10-3 to TRBJ1-1; unclear D gene. There are 16 residues in the CDR3. Germline V gene data show CDR1 as ENHRY and CDR2 as SYGVKD. Trimming removed 1 base at V and 6 bases at J, with 18 bases between. The CDR3 loop reads CAISEFRGIGSAEAFF. For the CDR3, the DNA is TGTGCCATCAGTGAGTTTCGGGGTATAGGTTCGGCTGAAGCTTTCTTT.

This clone was recorded a few times. The chain uses TRBV4-3 and TRBJ1-2; D gene unclear. The germline V and J ends were trimmed by 0 bases and 4 bases, with 12 bases remaining between them. The CDR3 covers 15 residues. The germline V gene encodes CDR1 LGHNA and CDR2 YSLEER. CDR3 coding DNA: TGCGCCAGCAGCCAAGACGGGAGGACGGGCTATGGCTACACCTTC. Translating it yields CASSQDGRTGYGYTF.

CDR3 coding DNA: TGTGCCAGCAGCTTAGCGGGACAGCACACTGAAGCTTTCTTT. It codes for CASSLAGQHTEAFF. This sequence joins TRBV7-7 and TRBJ1-1, with 7 bases matching TRBD1. CDR1 is SSHAT and CDR2 is FNYEAQ in the germline V gene (reference sequence). CDR3 size: 14 residues. J was trimmed by 3 bases and V by 0 bases; bases with no gene match: 1.

The CDR3 loop reads CASSQGWSEAYEQYF. The CDR3 nucleotides are TGCGCCAGCAGCCAAGGGTGGTCTGAAGCCTACGAGCAGTACTTC. The rearrangement joins TRBV4-3 to TRBJ2-7; D not certain. Germline lookup yields CDR1 LGHNA and CDR2 YSLEER. CDR3 size: 15 residues. With 1 base removed from V and 2 bases from J, the gap between germline ends came to 12 bases.